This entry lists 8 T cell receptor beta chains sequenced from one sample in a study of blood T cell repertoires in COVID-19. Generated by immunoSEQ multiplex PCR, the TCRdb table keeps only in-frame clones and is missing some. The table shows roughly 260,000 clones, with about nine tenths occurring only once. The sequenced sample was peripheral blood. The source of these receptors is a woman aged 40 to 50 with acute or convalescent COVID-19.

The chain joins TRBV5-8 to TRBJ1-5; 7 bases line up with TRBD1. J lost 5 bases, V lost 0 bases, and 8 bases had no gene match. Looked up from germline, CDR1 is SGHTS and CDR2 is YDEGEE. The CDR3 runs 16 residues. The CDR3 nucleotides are TGTGCCAGCAGCTTGGGACCCGACAGGGAACATCAGCCCCAGCATTTT. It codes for CASSLGPDREHQPQHF.

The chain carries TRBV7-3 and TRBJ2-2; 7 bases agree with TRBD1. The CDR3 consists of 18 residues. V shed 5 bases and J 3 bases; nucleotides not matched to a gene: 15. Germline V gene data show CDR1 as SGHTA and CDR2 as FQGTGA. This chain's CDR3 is CASSPRPTGVGYTGELFF. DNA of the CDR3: TGTGCCAGCAGCCCACGCCCCACAGGGGTCGGCTACACCGGGGAGCTGTTTTTT.

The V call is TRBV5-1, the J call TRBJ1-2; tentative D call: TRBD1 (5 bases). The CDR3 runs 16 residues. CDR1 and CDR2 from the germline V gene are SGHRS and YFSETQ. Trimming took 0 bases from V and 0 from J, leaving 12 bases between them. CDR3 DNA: TGCGCCAGCAGCTTGGATCCAGGGAGGACTAACTATGGCTACACCTTC. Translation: CASSLDPGRTNYGYTF.

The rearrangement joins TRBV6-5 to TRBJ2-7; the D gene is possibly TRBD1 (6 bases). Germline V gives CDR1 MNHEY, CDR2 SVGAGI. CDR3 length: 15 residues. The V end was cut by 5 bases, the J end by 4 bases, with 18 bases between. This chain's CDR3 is CASSILQGPAYEQYV. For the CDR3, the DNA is TGTGCCAGCAGTATACTCCAGGGGCCGGCTTACGAGCAGTACGTC.

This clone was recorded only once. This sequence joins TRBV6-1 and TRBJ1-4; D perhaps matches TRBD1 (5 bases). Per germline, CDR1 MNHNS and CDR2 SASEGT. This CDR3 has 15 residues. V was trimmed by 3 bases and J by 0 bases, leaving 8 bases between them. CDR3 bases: TGTGCCAGCAGTGAGGGGCCCGCAACTAATGAAAAACTGTTTTTT. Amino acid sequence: CASSEGPATNEKLFF.

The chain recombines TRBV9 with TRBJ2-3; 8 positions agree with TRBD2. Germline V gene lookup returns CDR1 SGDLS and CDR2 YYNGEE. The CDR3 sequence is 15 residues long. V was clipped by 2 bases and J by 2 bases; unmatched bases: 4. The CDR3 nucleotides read TGTGCCAGCAGCGTTTCGGGGGGGCTCACAGATACGCAGTATTTT. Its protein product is CASSVSGGLTDTQYF.

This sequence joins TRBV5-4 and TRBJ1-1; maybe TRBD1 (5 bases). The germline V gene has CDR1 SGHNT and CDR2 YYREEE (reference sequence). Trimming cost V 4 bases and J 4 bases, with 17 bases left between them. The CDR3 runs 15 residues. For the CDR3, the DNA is TGTGCCAGCAGCCTGGTGGCAGGGATGTCCACTGAAGCTTTCTTT. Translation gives CASSLVAGMSTEAFF.

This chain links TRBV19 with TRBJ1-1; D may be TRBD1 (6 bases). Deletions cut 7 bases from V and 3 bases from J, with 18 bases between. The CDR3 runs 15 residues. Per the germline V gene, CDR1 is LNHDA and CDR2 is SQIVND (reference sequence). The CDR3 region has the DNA TGTGCCAGTATTAAGTATACAGGGTGGGACACTGAAGCTTTCTTT. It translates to CASIKYTGWDTEAFF.